A single T cell receptor (beta chain) is shown here with its context. The sample comes from a study of blood T cell repertoires in COVID-19. Assay used: immunoSEQ multiplex PCR; TCRdb lists only in-frame clones, some missing. Seen here are more than 95,000 clones, roughly 82% observed once, and the top ten hold about 17%. The CDR3 loop spans 15 amino acids. V gave up 1 base and J gave up 0 bases; unmatched junction bases: 2. Germline V gene data show CDR1 as SGDLS and CDR2 as YYNGEE. This TCR derives from a man older than 75 with acute or convalescent COVID-19. This chain joins TRBV9 and TRBJ2-3; 7 bases match TRBD2. The sequenced sample consisted of peripheral blood. CDR3 in amino acids: CASSVTSASTDTQYF. The CDR3 bases are TGTGCCAGCAGCGTAACTAGCGCAAGCACAGATACGCAGTATTTT.